These 18 T cell receptor beta chains came from one sample sequenced in a study of CD8+ T cells in alopecia areata. The sequencing template was cDNA reverse transcribed from extracted RNA. The repertoire was sequenced with immunoSEQ multiplex PCR; TCRdb's copy has only in-frame clones and lacks some. The sample consists of under 70,000 clones, 55% to 75% of them appearing once. The material was CD8+ T cells sorted from blood, obtained at week 0. Receptors originate from a human donor with alopecia areata.

Comment on this clone: A junction end diverges from the germline sequence, so it may reflect a read error. The chain combines TRBV4-1 with TRBJ2-1; D unclear. This CDR3 is 12 amino acids long. Germline V gene sequence: CDR1 MGHRA, CDR2 YSYEKL. This CDR3 is CATSQAYNEQFF. As DNA, the CDR3 is TGCGCCACCAGCCAAGCATACAATGAGCAGTTCTTC.

The chain employs TRBV6-6 and TRBJ1-5; tentatively, D is TRBD1 (5 bases). This CDR3 spans 14 amino acids. Germline CDR1 reads MNHNY; CDR2 reads SVGAGI (reference sequence). V gave up 8 bases and J gave up 0 bases, with 11 bases separating them. DNA of the CDR3: TGTGCCAGCGAGGGGATACCTAGCAATCAGCCCCAGCATTTT. Translated: CASEGIPSNQPQHF.

CDR3 sequence: CASSIAGRAYEQYF. Here the CDR3 DNA reads TGTGCCAGCAGCATAGCGGGAAGGGCCTACGAGCAGTACTTC. The rearrangement uses TRBV28 and TRBJ2-7; 8 bases fit TRBD2. With V trimmed by 6 bases and J by 2 bases, 6 bases remained unmatched. The CDR3 sequence is 14 residues long. The germline V gene encodes CDR1 MDHEN and CDR2 SYDVKM.

The J gene is TRBJ1-6, the V gene TRBV27; D unresolved. V gave up 1 base and J gave up 4 bases, with 11 bases separating them. The V gene's germline CDR1 is MNHEY and CDR2 SMNVEV (reference sequence). CDR3 length: 16 amino acids. The CDR3 here is CASSLYYTPYNSPLHF. In DNA, the CDR3 is TGTGCCAGCAGTTTATACTATACACCTTATAATTCACCCCTCCACTTT.

This clone was found a few times. The rearrangement links TRBV29-1 to TRBJ2-3, with 7 bases lining up with TRBD1. CDR1 SQVTM and CDR2 ANQGSEA come from the germline V gene. The CDR3 totals 15 residues. V lost 0 bases, J lost 0 bases, and 3 bases stayed unmatched. This CDR3 is CSVEETGLSTDTQYF. The CDR3 nucleotides are TGCAGCGTTGAAGAGACAGGGCTTAGCACAGATACGCAGTATTTT.

This clone was seen a handful of times. This chain links TRBV27 with TRBJ2-7; maybe TRBD1 (5 bases). The CDR3 extends over 14 amino acids. V lost 2 bases and J lost 7, with 15 bases in between. Germline V gene data show CDR1 as MNHEY and CDR2 as SMNVEV (reference sequence). The CDR3 coding sequence is TGTGCCAGCAGTTTAGAGGACACCCCATGGGAGCAGTACTTC. This sequence encodes CASSLEDTPWEQYF.

This clone was seen only a few times. The junction does not match germline at one end; this may be a read error. The rearrangement joins TRBV29-1 to TRBJ1-1; TRBD1 is a possible D gene (5 bases). The CDR3 has 12 amino acids. Germline values: CDR1 SQVTM, CDR2 ANQGSEA. CDR3 DNA: TGCAGCCTTGACCCGGGGGAGACTGAAGCTTTCTTT. It specifies CSLDPGETEAFF. Drawing the rest from reference TRBV29-1 and TRBJ1-1, the complete variable domain is SAVISQKPSRDICQRGTSLTIQCQVDSQVTMMFWYRQQPGQSLTLIATANQGSEATYESGFVIDKFPISRPNLTFSTLTVSNMSPEDSSIYLCSLDPGETEAFFGQGTRLTVV.

This clone has a handful of counts. This rearrangement joins TRBV6-5 to TRBJ2-1; TRBD1 matches at 9 bases. V trimming: 6 bases; J trimming: 4 bases; junction bases outside the gene matches: 7. CDR1 and CDR2 (germline): MNHEY, SVGAGI. The CDR3 consists of 15 residues. CDR3 region: CASSAAGTGYNEQFF. The DNA for the CDR3 is TGTGCCAGCAGCGCCGCCGGGACAGGGTACAATGAGCAGTTCTTC.

This clone turned up a few times. The chain recombines TRBV29-1 with TRBJ2-7, with D maybe TRBD1 (5 bases). Germline CDR1 SQVTM, CDR2 ANQGSEA. CDR3 length equals 11 residues. Trimming took 7 bases from V and 4 from J, leaving 11 bases between them. In DNA form, the CDR3 reads TGCAGCGCTATAACAGGTTACGAGCAGTACTTC. Its translation is CSAITGYEQYF.

The chain links TRBV27 to TRBJ1-1; weak D call: TRBD1 (5 bases). The CDR3 runs 15 residues. Germline CDR1 reads MNHEY; CDR2 reads SMNVEV (reference sequence). Trimming took off 0 bases at V and 1 base at J, with 9 bases between the two ends. CDR3 bases: TGTGCCAGCAGTTTATCGCGCCAGGGGAACACTGAAGCTTTCTTT. Translation gives CASSLSRQGNTEAFF.

This chain links TRBV29-1 with TRBJ1-1, with 8 positions matching TRBD1. J lost 3 bases, V lost 4 bases, and 1 base had no gene match. The germline gives CDR1 SQVTM, CDR2 ANQGSEA. This CDR3 comprises 12 residues. In nucleotides, the CDR3 is TGCAGCGTTGCAGGGGGCTACACTGAAGCTTTCTTT. Protein: CSVAGGYTEAFF. Looking up the rest from reference TRBV29-1 and TRBJ1-1 gives the full variable domain: SAVISQKPSRDICQRGTSLTIQCQVDSQVTMMFWYRQQPGQSLTLIATANQGSEATYESGFVIDKFPISRPNLTFSTLTVSNMSPEDSSIYLCSVAGGYTEAFFGQGTRLTVV.

This clone has a handful of counts. The rearrangement links TRBV19 to TRBJ1-1, with TRBD1 matching 8 bases. The junction had 9 bases not matched to a gene; V was cut back by 9 bases and J by 6 bases. This CDR3 comprises 13 residues. The V gene's germline CDR1 is LNHDA and CDR2 SQIVND (reference sequence). CDR3 in amino acids: CASRAGQGAEAFF. CDR3 bases: TGTGCCAGCCGCGCTGGACAGGGAGCTGAAGCTTTCTTT.

This clone was found many times. The J gene is TRBJ2-4, the V gene TRBV6-5, with D possibly being TRBD1 (5 bases). V was shortened by 2 bases and J by 1 base, with 9 bases between the two germline ends. The CDR3 runs 15 residues. Per the germline V gene, CDR1 is MNHEY and CDR2 is SVGAGI. CDR3 sequence: CASSYAAGAKNIQYF. CDR3 bases: TGTGCCAGCAGTTACGCGGCAGGGGCCAAAAACATTCAGTACTTC.

This clone was seen a few times. CDR3 protein: CSVGRPDSGEKLFF. DNA for the CDR3: TGCAGCGTTGGTCGGCCCGACTCGGGTGAAAAACTGTTTTTT. The chain employs TRBV29-1 and TRBJ1-4; D is uncertain. This CDR3 comprises 14 residues. In germline, CDR1 is SQVTM, CDR2 ANQGSEA. V lost 4 bases to trimming and J lost 7 bases, with 16 bases between them.

This sequence joins TRBV6-6 and TRBJ2-3; no reliable D call. Trimming took 0 bases from V and 2 from J, leaving 9 bases between them. Looked up from germline, CDR1 is MNHNY and CDR2 is SVGAGI (reference sequence). This CDR3 spans 15 amino acids. The CDR3 protein is CASSYSARITDTQYF. The CDR3 DNA is TGTGCCAGCAGTTACTCAGCGCGGATCACAGATACGCAGTATTTT.

This chain joins TRBV7-9 and TRBJ2-7, with 8 bases fitting TRBD1. The CDR3 runs to 17 residues. Germline assignment: CDR1 SEHNR and CDR2 FQNEAQ (reference sequence). Trimming at V came to 4 bases and at J to 3 bases, leaving 14 bases not matched to a gene. The CDR3 loop is CASSSLNHGQGGYEQYF. CDR3 DNA: TGTGCCAGCAGCTCTTTAAACCACGGACAGGGCGGCTACGAGCAGTACTTC.

The rearrangement joins TRBV4-2 to TRBJ1-5; perhaps TRBD1 as D (5 bases). V dropped 0 bases and J dropped 0 bases, with 15 bases sitting between them. Germline V gives CDR1 LGHNA, CDR2 YNFKEQ. The CDR3 has 18 amino acids. CDR3 region: CASSQDGGRLGSNQPQHF. CDR3 nucleotide sequence: TGTGCCAGCAGCCAAGATGGGGGTAGGTTGGGTAGCAATCAGCCCCAGCATTTT.

This clone was observed at least ten times. The gene calls are TRBV28 and TRBJ2-5; tentative D call: TRBD2 (6 bases). The germline gives CDR1 MDHEN, CDR2 SYDVKM. Trimming stripped 6 bases from V and 3 bases from J, with 14 bases between. The CDR3 runs 14 residues. The CDR3 protein is CASSGRGSKETQYF. As DNA, the CDR3 is TGTGCCAGCAGCGGGAGAGGCTCGAAAGAGACCCAGTACTTC.